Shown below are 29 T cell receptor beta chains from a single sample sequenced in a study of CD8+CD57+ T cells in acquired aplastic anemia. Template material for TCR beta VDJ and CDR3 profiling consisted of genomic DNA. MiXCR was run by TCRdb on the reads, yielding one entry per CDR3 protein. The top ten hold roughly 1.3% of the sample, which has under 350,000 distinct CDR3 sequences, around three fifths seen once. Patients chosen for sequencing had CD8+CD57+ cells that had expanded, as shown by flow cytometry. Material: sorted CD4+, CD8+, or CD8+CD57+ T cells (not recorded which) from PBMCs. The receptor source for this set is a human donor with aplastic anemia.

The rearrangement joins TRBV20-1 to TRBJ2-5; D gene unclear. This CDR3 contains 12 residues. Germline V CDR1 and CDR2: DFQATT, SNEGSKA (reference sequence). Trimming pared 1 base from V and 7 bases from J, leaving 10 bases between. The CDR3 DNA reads TGCAGTGCTAGAGGGCCGCTAGGGACCCAGTACTTC. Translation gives CSARGPLGTQYF.

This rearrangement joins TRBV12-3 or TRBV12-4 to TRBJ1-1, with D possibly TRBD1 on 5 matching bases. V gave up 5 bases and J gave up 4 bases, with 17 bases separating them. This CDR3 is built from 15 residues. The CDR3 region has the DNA TGTGCCAGCAGTCGCGGGGTGGGACTCTCCACTGAAGCTTTCTTT. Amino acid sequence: CASSRGVGLSTEAFF.

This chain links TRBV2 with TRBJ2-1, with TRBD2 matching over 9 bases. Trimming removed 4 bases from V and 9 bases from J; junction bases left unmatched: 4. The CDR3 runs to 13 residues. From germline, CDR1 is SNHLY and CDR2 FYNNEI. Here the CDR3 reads CASSVQRGVEQFF. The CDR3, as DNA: TGTGCCAGCAGTGTACAGCGGGGGGTTGAGCAGTTCTTC.

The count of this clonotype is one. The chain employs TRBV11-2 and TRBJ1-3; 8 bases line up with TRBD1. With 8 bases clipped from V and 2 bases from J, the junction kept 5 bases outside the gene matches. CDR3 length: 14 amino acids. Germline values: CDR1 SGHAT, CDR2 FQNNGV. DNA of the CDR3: TGTGCCAGCCGATCGGACAGGGCTGGAAACACCATATATTTT. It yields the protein CASRSDRAGNTIYF.

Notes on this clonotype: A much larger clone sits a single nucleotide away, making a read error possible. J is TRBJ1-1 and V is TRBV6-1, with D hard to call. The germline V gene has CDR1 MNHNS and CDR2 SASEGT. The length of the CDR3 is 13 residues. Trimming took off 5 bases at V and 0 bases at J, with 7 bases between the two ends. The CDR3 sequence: CASSYSLNTEAFF. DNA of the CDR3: TGTGCCAGCAGTTACTCACTGAACACTGAAGCTTTCTTT.

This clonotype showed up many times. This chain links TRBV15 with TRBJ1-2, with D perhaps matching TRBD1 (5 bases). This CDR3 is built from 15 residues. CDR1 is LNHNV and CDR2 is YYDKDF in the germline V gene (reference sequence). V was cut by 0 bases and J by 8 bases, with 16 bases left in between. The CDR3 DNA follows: TGTGCCACCAGCAGAGAGGGAAGCAGGGAGGCCGGCTACACCTTC. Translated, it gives CATSREGSREAGYTF.

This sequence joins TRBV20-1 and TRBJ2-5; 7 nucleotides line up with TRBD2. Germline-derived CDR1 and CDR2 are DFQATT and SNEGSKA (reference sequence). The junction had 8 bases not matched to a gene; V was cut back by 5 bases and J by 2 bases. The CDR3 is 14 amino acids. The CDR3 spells CSASMLAEQETQYF. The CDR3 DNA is TGCAGTGCTTCAATGCTAGCGGAACAAGAGACCCAGTACTTC.

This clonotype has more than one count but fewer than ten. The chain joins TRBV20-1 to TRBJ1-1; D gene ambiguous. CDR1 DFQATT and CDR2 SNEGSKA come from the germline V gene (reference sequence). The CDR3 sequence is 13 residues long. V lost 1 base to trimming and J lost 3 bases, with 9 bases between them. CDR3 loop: CSARGQVDTEAFF. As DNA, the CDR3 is TGCAGTGCTAGAGGTCAGGTAGACACTGAAGCTTTCTTT.

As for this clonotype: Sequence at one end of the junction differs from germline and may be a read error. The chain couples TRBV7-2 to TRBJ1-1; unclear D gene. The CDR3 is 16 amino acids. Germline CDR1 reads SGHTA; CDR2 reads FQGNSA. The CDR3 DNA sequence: TGTGCCAGCAGCTTCGCCCTGACTGGGTACGTGACTGAAGCCTTCTTT. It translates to CASSFALTGYVTEAFF.

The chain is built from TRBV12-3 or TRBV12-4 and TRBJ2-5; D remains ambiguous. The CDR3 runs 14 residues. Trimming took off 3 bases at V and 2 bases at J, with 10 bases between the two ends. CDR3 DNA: TGTGCCAGCAGTTTGACCGGGCATCAAGAGACCCAGTACTTC. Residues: CASSLTGHQETQYF.

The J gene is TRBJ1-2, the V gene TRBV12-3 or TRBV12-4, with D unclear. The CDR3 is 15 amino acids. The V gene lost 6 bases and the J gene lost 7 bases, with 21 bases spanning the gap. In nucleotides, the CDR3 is TGTGCCAGCAGCTTACTTCCCGGCAGTGGAGGTGGCTACACCTTC. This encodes CASSLLPGSGGGYTF.

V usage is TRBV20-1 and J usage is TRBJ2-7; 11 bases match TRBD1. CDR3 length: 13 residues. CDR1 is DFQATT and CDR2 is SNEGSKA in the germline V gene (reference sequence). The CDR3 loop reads CSGGTGTGGEQYF. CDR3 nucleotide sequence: TGCAGCGGTGGTACCGGGACAGGGGGCGAGCAGTACTTC.

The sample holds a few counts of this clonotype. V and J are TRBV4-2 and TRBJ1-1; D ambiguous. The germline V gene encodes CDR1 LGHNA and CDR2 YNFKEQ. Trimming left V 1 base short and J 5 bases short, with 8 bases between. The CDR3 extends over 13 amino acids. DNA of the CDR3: TGTGCCAGCAGCCAAGGGGTTGGTACTGAAGCTTTCTTT. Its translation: CASSQGVGTEAFF.

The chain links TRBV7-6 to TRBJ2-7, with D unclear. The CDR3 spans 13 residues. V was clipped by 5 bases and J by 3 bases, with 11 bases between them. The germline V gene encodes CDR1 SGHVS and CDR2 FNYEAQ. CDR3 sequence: CASSRDGYYEQYF. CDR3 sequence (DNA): TGTGCCAGCAGCCGAGACGGCTACTACGAGCAGTACTTC. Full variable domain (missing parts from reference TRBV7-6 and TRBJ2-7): GAGVSQSPRYKVTKRGQDVALRCDPISGHVSLYWYRQALGQGPEFLTYFNYEAQQDKSGLPNDRFSAERPEGSISTLTIQRTEQRDSAMYRCASSRDGYYEQYFGPGTRLTVT.

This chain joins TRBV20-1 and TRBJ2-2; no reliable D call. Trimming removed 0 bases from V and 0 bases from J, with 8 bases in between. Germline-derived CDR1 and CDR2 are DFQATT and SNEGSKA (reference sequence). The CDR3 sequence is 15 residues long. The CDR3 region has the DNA TGCAGTGCTAGAGATGCCAGTTCGAACACCGGGGAGCTGTTTTTT. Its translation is CSARDASSNTGELFF.

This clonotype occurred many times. CDR3 sequence: CASSSGLVTDTQYF. The CDR3 DNA reads as TGTGCCAGCAGTTCCGGGCTAGTGACAGATACGCAGTATTTT. The chain couples TRBV2 to TRBJ2-3; D gene unclear. CDR1 and CDR2 (germline): SNHLY, FYNNEI. Trimming took off 5 bases at V and 3 bases at J, with 12 bases between the two ends. The CDR3 has 14 amino acids.

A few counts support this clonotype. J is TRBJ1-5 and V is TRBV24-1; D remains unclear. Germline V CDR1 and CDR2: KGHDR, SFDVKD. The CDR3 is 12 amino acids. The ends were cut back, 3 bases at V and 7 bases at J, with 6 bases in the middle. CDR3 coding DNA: TGTGCCACCAGTGATGGGCAGCAGCCCCAGCATTTT. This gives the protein CATSDGQQPQHF.

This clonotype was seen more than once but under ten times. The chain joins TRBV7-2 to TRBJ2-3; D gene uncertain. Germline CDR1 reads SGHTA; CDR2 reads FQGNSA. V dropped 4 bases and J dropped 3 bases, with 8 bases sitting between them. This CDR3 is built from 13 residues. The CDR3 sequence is CASSSQPTDTQYF. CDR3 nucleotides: TGTGCCAGCAGCTCCCAACCGACAGATACGCAGTATTTT.

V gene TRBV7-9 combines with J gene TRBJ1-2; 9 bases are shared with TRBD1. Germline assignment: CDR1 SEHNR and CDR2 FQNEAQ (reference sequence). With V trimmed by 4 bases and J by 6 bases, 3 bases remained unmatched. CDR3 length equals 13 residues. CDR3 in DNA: TGTGCCAGCAGCTCACAGGGGGCCCATGGCTACACCTTC. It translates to CASSSQGAHGYTF.

The CDR3 DNA reads TGCAGTGCTAGAAGGACTGAAGCTTTCTTT. It yields the protein CSARRTEAFF. The chain carries TRBV20-1 and TRBJ1-1; unclear D gene. CDR1 and CDR2 (germline): DFQATT, SNEGSKA (reference sequence). This CDR3 is 10 amino acids long. The V end lost 2 bases, the J end lost 5 bases, and 3 bases lay between the germline ends.

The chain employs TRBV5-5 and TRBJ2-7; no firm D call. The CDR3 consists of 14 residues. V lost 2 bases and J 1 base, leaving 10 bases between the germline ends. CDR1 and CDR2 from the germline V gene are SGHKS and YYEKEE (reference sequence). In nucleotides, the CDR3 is TGTGCCAGCAGCTTTGGCTATTTTTCCTACGAGCAGTACTTC. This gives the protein CASSFGYFSYEQYF. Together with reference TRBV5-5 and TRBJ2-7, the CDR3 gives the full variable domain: DAGVTQSPTHLIKTRGQQVTLRCSPISGHKSVSWYQQVLGQGPQFIFQYYEKEERGRGNFPDRFSARQFPNYSSELNVNALLLGDSALYLCASSFGYFSYEQYFGPGTRLTVT.

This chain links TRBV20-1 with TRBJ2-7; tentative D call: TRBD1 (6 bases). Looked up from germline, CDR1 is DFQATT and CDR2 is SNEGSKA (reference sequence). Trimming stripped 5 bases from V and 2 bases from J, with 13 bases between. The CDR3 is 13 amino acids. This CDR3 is CSAQGQAAYEQYF. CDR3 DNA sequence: TGCAGTGCTCAGGGGCAGGCGGCCTACGAGCAGTACTTC.

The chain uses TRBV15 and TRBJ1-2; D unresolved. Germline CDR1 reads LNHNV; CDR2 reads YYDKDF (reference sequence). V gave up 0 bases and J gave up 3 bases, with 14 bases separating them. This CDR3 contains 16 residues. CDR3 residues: CATSREVFGSDYGYTF. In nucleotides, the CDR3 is TGTGCCACCAGCAGAGAGGTGTTCGGGTCCGACTATGGCTACACCTTC.

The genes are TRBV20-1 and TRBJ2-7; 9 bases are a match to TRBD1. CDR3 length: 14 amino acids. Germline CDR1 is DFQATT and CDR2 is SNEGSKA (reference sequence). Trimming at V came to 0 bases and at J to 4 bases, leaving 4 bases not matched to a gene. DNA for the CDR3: TGCAGTGCTAGAGATCTCGGGACAGGGTACGAGCAGTACTTC. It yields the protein CSARDLGTGYEQYF.

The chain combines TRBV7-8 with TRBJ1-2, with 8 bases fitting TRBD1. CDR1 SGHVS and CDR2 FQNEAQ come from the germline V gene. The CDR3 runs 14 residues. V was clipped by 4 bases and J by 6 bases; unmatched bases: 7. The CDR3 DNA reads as TGTGCCAGCAGCTACTTGCCGACAGGGGATGGCTACACCTTC. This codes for CASSYLPTGDGYTF. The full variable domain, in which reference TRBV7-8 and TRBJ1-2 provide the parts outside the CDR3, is GAGVSQSPRYKVAKRGQDVALRCDPISGHVSLFWYQQALGQGPEFLTYFQNEAQLDKSGLPSDRFFAERPEGSVSTLKIQRTQQEDSAVYLCASSYLPTGDGYTFGSGTRLTVV.

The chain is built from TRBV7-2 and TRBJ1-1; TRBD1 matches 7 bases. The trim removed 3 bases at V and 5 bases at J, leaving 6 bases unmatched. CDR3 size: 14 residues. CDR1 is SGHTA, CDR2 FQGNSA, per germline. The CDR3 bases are TGTGCCAGCAGCTTCGCCGGGACAGAGACTGAAGCTTTCTTT. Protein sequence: CASSFAGTETEAFF. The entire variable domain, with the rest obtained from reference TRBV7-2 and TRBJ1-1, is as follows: GAGVSQSPSNKVTEKGKDVELRCDPISGHTALYWYRQSLGQGLEFLIYFQGNSAPDKSGLPSDRFSAERTGGSVSTLTIQRTQQEDSAVYLCASSFAGTETEAFFGQGTRLTVV.

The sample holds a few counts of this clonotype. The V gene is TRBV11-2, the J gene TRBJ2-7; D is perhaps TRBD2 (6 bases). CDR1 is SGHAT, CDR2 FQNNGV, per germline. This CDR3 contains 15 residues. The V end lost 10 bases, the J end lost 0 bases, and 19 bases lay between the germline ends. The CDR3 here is CATIATGTASYEQYF. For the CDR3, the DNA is TGTGCCACCATCGCGACCGGGACTGCCTCCTACGAGCAGTACTTC.

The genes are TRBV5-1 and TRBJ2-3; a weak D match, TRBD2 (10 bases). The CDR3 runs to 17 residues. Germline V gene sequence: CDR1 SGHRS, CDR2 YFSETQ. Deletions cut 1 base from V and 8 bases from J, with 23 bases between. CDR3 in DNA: TGCGCCAGCAGCTTGAGCGGGACAGGGACTAGCGCAGCTACGCAGTATTTT. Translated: CASSLSGTGTSAATQYF.

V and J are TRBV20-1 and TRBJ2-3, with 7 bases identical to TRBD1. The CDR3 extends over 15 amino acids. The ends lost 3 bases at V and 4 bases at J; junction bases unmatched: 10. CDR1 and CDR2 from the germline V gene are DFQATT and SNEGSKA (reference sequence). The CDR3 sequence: CSASSRQGSADTQYF. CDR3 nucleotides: TGCAGTGCTAGCTCAAGACAGGGTAGCGCAGATACGCAGTATTTT.